Listed here are 15 T cell receptor beta chains from one sample, sequenced in a study of cytomegalovirus exposure and HLA in healthy donors. 13 Jbeta primers and 60 Vbeta primers were used for the PCR. TCRdb's copy holds only in-frame clones and misses some; the assay was immunoSEQ multiplex PCR. The sample includes about 200,000 clones, 82% of them seen just once. The sample taken for sequencing was PBMCs. The receptors were sampled from a woman in her forties in good health and CMV-seronegative.

DNA of the CDR3: TGCAGCGTTGTAATGGGGGGGTATGGCTACACCTTC. Translation: CSVVMGGYGYTF. The gene calls are TRBV29-1 and TRBJ1-2, with TRBD1 as a possible D gene (5 bases). This CDR3 region has 12 residues. The germline V gene encodes CDR1 SQVTM and CDR2 ANQGSEA. Trimming cost V 4 bases and J 5 bases, with 11 bases left between them.

This rearrangement joins TRBV28 to TRBJ2-7, with 8 positions matching TRBD2. The length of the CDR3 is 15 residues. With V trimmed by 4 bases and J by 7 bases, 12 bases remained unmatched. Looked up from germline, CDR1 is MDHEN and CDR2 is SYDVKM. DNA for the CDR3: TGTGCCAGCAGTTCGTCCGGGAGGGCGGATCCTGAGCAGTACTTC. Amino acids: CASSSSGRADPEQYF.

The table lists this clone with a count of one. The chain employs TRBV28 and TRBJ1-5; 12 nucleotides line up with TRBD1. The V segment lost 7 bases and the J segment 7 bases; nucleotides outside the gene matches: 5. CDR1 and CDR2 (germline): MDHEN, SYDVKM. There are 14 residues in the CDR3. Written as DNA, the CDR3 is TGTGCCAGCATATCCGGGACAGGGGGCCAGCCCCAGCATTTT. Translating it yields CASISGTGGQPQHF.

The V gene is TRBV4-1, the J gene TRBJ2-1; D possibly corresponds to TRBD1 (6 bases). Germline assignment: CDR1 MGHRA and CDR2 YSYEKL. Trimming took off 4 bases at V and 5 bases at J, with 15 bases between the two ends. This CDR3 is 15 amino acids long. The CDR3 sequence: CASSPLGTLNNEQFF. Here the CDR3 DNA reads TGCGCCAGCAGCCCCCTAGGGACACTAAACAATGAGCAGTTCTTC.

The genes are TRBV30 and TRBJ2-5, with D tentatively TRBD1 (6 bases). V dropped 4 bases and J dropped 2 bases, with 8 bases sitting between them. The CDR3 is 12 residues long. Looked up from germline, CDR1 is GTSNPN and CDR2 is SVGIG (reference sequence). The CDR3 loop is CAWTRGQETQYF. CDR3 DNA sequence: TGTGCCTGGACAAGGGGGCAAGAGACCCAGTACTTC.

Only a few counts were recorded for this clone. The chain joins TRBV6-1 to TRBJ2-1; D is undetermined. V was cut by 2 bases and J by 7 bases, with 15 bases left in between. The CDR3 totals 15 residues. Germline V gives CDR1 MNHNS, CDR2 SASEGT. CDR3 in DNA: TGTGCCAGCAGTGAAATAGTAAAGTTGAGAAATGAGCAGTTCTTC. Amino acids: CASSEIVKLRNEQFF.

There are a few counts of this clone. The gene calls are TRBV5-1 and TRBJ1-4; TRBD1 agrees at 7 bases. V gave up 4 bases and J gave up 5 bases; unmatched junction bases: 8. Germline CDR1 reads SGHRS; CDR2 reads YFSETQ. This CDR3 has 15 amino acids. In DNA, the CDR3 is TGCGCCAGCAGCCGAGACGGGACAGAGAATGAAAAACTGTTTTTT. It translates to CASSRDGTENEKLFF.

V gene TRBV7-3 combines with J gene TRBJ2-5; weak D call: TRBD2 (6 bases). The CDR3 is made up of 15 amino acids. Germline values: CDR1 SGHTA, CDR2 FQGTGA. V lost 5 bases, J lost 5 bases, and 18 bases lay in between. The CDR3 here is CASSPLGTGGETQYF. In DNA form, the CDR3 reads TGTGCCAGCAGCCCCCTGGGGACCGGAGGGGAGACCCAGTACTTC.

This clone was observed a single time. The rearrangement links TRBV19 to TRBJ2-7, with a weak D call TRBD1 (5 bases). The CDR3 extends over 13 amino acids. Deletions cut 3 bases from V and 4 bases from J, with 10 bases between. Germline assignment: CDR1 LNHDA and CDR2 SQIVND (reference sequence). In DNA, the CDR3 is TGTGCCAGTAGTATGAGGAAGGGGTACGAGCAGTACTTC. Its protein product is CASSMRKGYEQYF.

The chain recombines TRBV7-3 with TRBJ1-3; D call uncertain. CDR1 SGHTA and CDR2 FQGTGA come from the germline V gene. This CDR3 is 18 amino acids long. V gave up 4 bases and J gave up 4 bases, with 23 bases separating them. CDR3 DNA: TGTGCCAGCAGCTCCCCACGCTCGGGGTTGGGTGGGGGAAACACCATATATTTT. It encodes CASSSPRSGLGGGNTIYF.

The genes are TRBV19 and TRBJ2-3; 10 bases fit TRBD1. Germline loops: CDR1 LNHDA, CDR2 SQIVND (reference sequence). This CDR3 has 15 residues. The V segment lost 5 bases and the J segment 6 bases; nucleotides outside the gene matches: 8. Here the CDR3 reads CASSLPGTGADTQYF. The CDR3 region has the DNA TGTGCCAGTAGTCTTCCCGGGACAGGGGCCGATACGCAGTATTTT. Complete variable domain (other parts from reference TRBV19 and TRBJ2-3): DGGITQSPKYLFRKEGQNVTLSCEQNLNHDAMYWYRQDPGQGLRLIYYSQIVNDFQKGDIAEGYSVSREKKESFPLTVTSAQKNPTAFYLCASSLPGTGADTQYFGPGTRLTVL.

In its sample, this clone was seen once. The CDR3: CASSMRSGVEETQYF. CDR3 in DNA: TGTGCCAGCAGCATGCGGTCGGGGGTTGAAGAGACCCAGTACTTC. This chain connects TRBV7-9 to TRBJ2-5, with D possibly TRBD2 on 6 matching bases. The CDR3 runs 15 residues. The V and J ends lost 5 bases and 3 bases respectively, with 16 bases between them. Germline values: CDR1 SEHNR, CDR2 FQNEAQ (reference sequence).

The rearrangement joins TRBV5-4 to TRBJ2-3; tentative D call: TRBD1 (6 bases). V lost 2 bases, J lost 6 bases, and 16 bases lay in between. Per germline, CDR1 SGHNT and CDR2 YYREEE (reference sequence). This CDR3 comprises 15 residues. The CDR3 region is CASSLSGGRGDTQYF. CDR3 DNA: TGTGCCAGCAGCTTATCTGGAGGCAGGGGTGATACGCAGTATTTT.

This chain uses TRBV19 with TRBJ2-1; 9 bases agree with TRBD2. J gave up 10 bases and V 5 bases, and 12 bases lay outside the gene matches. This CDR3 has 15 residues. From germline, CDR1 is LNHDA and CDR2 SQIVND (reference sequence). The CDR3 DNA follows: TGTGCCAGTAGTTTCGGCGGGAGGGCCATAGGGGAGCAGTTCTTC. It translates to CASSFGGRAIGEQFF.

This chain links TRBV27 with TRBJ1-2, with a possible D match to TRBD1 (5 bases). V was shortened by 6 bases and J by 7 bases, with 15 bases between the two germline ends. The CDR3 consists of 13 residues. The germline V gene has CDR1 MNHEY and CDR2 SMNVEV (reference sequence). DNA of the CDR3: TGTGCCAGCAGGCCGGGACTGGCTATTGGCTACACCTTC. It is translated as CASRPGLAIGYTF.